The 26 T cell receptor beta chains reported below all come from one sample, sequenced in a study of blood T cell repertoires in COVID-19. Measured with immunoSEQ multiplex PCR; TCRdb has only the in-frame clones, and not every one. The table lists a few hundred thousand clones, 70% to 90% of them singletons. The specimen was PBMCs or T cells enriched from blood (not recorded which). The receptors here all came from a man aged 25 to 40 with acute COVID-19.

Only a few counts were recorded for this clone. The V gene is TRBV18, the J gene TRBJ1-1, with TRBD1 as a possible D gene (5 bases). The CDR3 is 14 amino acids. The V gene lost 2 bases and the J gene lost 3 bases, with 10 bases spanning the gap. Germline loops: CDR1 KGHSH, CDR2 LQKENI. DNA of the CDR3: TGTGCCAGCTCACCAACCACGGGGGACACTGAAGCTTTCTTT. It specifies CASSPTTGDTEAFF.

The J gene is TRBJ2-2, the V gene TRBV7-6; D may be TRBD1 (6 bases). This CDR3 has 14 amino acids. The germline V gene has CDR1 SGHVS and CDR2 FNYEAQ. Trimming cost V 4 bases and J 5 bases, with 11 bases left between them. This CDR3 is CASSYTGLTGELFF. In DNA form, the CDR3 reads TGTGCCAGCAGCTATACAGGGTTAACCGGGGAGCTGTTTTTT.

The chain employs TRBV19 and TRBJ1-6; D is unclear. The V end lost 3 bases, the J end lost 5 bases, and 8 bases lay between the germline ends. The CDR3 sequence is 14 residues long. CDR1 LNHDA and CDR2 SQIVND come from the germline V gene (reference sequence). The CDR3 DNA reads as TGTGCCAGTAGTATGGAGTGGGATAATTCACCCCTCCACTTT. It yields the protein CASSMEWDNSPLHF.

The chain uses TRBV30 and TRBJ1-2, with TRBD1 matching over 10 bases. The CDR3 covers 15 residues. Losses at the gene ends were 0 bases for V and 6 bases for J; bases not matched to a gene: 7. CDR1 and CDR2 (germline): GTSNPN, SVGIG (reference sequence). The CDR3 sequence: CAWSVRGTGEDGYTF. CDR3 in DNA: TGTGCCTGGAGTGTACGCGGGACAGGGGAGGATGGCTACACCTTC. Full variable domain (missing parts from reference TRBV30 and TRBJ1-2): SQTIHQWPATLVQPVGSPLSLECTVEGTSNPNLYWYRQAAGRGLQLLFYSVGIGQISSEVPQNLSASRPQDRQFILSSKKLLLSDSGFYLCAWSVRGTGEDGYTFGSGTRLTVV.

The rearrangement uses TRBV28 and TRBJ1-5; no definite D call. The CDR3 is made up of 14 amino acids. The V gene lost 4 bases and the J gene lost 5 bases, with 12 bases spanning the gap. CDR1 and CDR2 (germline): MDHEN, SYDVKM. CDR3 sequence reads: CASSSLGADQPQHF. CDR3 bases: TGTGCCAGCAGTTCCCTGGGCGCCGATCAGCCCCAGCATTTT.

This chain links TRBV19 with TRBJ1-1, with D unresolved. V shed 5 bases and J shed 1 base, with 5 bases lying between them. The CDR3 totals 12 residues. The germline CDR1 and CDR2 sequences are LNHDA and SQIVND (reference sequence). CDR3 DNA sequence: TGTGCCAGTAGTTACGGGAACACTGAAGCTTTCTTT. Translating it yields CASSYGNTEAFF. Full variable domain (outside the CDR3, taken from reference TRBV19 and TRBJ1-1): DGGITQSPKYLFRKEGQNVTLSCEQNLNHDAMYWYRQDPGQGLRLIYYSQIVNDFQKGDIAEGYSVSREKKESFPLTVTSAQKNPTAFYLCASSYGNTEAFFGQGTRLTVV.

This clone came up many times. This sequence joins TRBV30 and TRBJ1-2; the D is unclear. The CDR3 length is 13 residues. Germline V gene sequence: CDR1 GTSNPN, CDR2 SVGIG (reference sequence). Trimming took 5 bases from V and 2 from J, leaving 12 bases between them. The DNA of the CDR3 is TGTGCCTGGGGGCCGGTATTCAACTATGGCTACACCTTC. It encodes CAWGPVFNYGYTF.

The CDR3 sequence: CASSDSQTGELFF. Here the CDR3 DNA reads TGTGCCAGCAGTGACTCACAAACCGGGGAGCTGTTTTTT. The chain carries TRBV6-4 and TRBJ2-2; no clear D. Trimming took off 0 bases at V and 5 bases at J, with 4 bases between the two ends. The CDR3 runs 13 residues. Germline V lookup: CDR1 MRHNA, CDR2 SNTAGT.

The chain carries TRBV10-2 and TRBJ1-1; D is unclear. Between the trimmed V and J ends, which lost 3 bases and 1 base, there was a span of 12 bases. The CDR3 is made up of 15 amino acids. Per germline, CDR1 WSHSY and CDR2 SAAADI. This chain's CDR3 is CASSDTQRRNTEAFF. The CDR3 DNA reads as TGCGCCAGCAGTGATACACAGCGGAGGAACACTGAAGCTTTCTTT.

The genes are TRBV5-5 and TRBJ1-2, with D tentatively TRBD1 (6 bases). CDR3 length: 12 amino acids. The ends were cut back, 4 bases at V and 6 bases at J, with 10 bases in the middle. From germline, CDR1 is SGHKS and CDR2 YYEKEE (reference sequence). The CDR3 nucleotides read TGTGCCAGCAGCGTATACAGGGATGGCTACACCTTC. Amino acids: CASSVYRDGYTF.

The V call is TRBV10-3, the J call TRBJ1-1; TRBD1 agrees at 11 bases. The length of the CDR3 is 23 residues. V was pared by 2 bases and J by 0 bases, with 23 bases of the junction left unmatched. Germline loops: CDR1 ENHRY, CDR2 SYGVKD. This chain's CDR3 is CAISELVRSGQGDRAILNTEAFF. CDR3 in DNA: TGTGCCATCAGTGAGCTCGTAAGATCGGGACAGGGGGATAGGGCGATCCTGAACACTGAAGCTTTCTTT.

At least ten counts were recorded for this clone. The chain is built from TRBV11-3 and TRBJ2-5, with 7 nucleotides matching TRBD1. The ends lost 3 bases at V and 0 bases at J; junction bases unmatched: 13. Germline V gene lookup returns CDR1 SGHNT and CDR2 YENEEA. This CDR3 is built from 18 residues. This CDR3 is CASSFSKPGGSYQETQYF. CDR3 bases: TGTGCCAGCAGCTTCTCAAAACCAGGGGGATCGTACCAAGAGACCCAGTACTTC.

The CDR3 sequence: CASGLFSAYEQYF. The CDR3 nucleotides are TGTGCTAGTGGTTTGTTTTCAGCCTACGAGCAGTACTTC. The chain recombines TRBV12-5 with TRBJ2-7; D is ambiguous. The CDR3 consists of 13 residues. Germline V gene sequence: CDR1 LGHNT, CDR2 FRNRAP. V was trimmed by 2 bases and J by 2 bases, leaving 7 bases between them.

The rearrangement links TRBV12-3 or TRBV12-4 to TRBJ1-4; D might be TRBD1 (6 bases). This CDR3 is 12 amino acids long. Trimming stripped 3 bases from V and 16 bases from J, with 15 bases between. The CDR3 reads CASSFVQGKWFF. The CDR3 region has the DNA TGTGCCAGCAGTTTTGTACAGGGCAAATGGTTTTTT.

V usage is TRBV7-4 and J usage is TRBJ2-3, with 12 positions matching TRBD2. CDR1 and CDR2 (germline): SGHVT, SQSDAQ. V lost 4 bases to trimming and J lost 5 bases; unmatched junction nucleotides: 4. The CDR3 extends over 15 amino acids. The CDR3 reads CASSSSGGAEDTQYF. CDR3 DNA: TGTGCCAGCAGCTCTAGCGGGGGGGCTGAAGATACGCAGTATTTT.

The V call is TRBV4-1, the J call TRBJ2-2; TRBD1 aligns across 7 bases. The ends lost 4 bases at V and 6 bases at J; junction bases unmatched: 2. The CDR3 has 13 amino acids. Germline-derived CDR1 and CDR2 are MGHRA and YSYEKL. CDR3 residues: CASSRGGPGELFF. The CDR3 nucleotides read TGCGCCAGCAGCCGAGGGGGCCCCGGGGAGCTGTTTTTT.

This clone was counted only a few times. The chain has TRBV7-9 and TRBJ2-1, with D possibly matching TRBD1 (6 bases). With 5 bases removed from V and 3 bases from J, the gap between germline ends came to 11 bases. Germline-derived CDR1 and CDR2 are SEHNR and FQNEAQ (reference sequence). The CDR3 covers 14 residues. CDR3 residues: CASSPRTVYNEQFF. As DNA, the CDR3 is TGTGCCAGCAGCCCCCGGACAGTCTACAATGAGCAGTTCTTC.

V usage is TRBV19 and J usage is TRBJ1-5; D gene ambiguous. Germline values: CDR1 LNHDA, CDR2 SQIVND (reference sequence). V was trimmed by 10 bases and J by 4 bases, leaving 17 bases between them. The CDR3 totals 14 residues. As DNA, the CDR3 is TGTGCCACCTCCGGAGGCGGACTGAATCAGCCCCAGCATTTT. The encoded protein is CATSGGGLNQPQHF.

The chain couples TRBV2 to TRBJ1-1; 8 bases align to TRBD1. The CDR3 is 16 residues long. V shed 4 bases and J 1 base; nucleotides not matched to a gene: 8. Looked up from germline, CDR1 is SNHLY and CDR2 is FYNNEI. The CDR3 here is CASSGGIGTGNTEAFF. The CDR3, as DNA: TGTGCCAGCAGTGGCGGAATTGGGACAGGGAACACTGAAGCTTTCTTT.

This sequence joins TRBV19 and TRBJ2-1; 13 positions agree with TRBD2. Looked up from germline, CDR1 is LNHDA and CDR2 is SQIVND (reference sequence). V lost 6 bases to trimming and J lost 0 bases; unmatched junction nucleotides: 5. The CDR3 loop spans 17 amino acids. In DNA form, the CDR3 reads TGTGCCAGTAGCGGACTAGCGGGGGATCCCTCCTACAATGAGCAGTTCTTC. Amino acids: CASSGLAGDPSYNEQFF.

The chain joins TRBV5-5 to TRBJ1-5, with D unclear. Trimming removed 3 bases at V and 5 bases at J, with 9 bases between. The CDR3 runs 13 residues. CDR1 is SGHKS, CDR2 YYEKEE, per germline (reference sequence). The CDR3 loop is CASSSSDYQPQHF. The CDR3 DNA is TGTGCCAGCAGCTCCTCGGACTATCAGCCCCAGCATTTT.

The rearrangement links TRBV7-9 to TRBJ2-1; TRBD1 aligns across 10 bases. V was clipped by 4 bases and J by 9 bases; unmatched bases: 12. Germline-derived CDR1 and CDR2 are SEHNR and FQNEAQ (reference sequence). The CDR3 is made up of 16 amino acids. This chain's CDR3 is CASSSLTGQGRGEQFF. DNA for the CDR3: TGTGCCAGCAGCTCCCTAACGGGACAGGGGCGAGGTGAGCAGTTCTTC.

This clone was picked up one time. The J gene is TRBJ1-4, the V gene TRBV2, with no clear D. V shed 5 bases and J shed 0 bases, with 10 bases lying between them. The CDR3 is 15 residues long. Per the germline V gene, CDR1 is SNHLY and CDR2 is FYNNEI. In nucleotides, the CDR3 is TGTGCCAGCAGTCTCTCTATGGCAACTAATGAAAAACTGTTTTTT. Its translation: CASSLSMATNEKLFF.

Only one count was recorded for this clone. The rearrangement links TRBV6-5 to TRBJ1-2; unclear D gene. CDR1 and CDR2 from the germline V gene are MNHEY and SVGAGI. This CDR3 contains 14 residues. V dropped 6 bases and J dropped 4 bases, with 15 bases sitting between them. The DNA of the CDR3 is TGTGCCAGCAGGGTAGCGGGAGGCCGCTATGGCTACACCTTC. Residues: CASRVAGGRYGYTF.

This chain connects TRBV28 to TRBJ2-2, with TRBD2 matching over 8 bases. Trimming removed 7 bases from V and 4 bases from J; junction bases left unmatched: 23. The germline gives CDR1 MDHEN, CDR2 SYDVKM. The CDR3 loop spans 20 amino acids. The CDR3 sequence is CASTKGLAGLWSRGTGELFF. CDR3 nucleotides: TGTGCCAGCACTAAAGGACTAGCTGGATTGTGGTCTCGAGGCACCGGGGAGCTGTTTTTT.

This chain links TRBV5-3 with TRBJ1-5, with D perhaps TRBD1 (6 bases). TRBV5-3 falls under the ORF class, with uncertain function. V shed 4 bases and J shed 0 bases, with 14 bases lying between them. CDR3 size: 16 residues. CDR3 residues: CARSVIGQNSNQPQHF. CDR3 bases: TGTGCCAGAAGCGTTATCGGACAGAATAGCAATCAGCCCCAGCATTTT.